The source of this TCR beta chain is a study of beta chain features in type 1 diabetes. The study, taken as a whole, reports: A pattern of fewer insertions and more deletions at VDJ junctions was seen in type 1 diabetes patients. Type 1 diabetes patients had TCRB CDR3s that were shorter (moderately but significantly so) in all four CD4+ subsets. High TCR expression in some cells could lead to their over-representation in cDNA sequencing.

Sequenced material consisted of expressed TCRB transcripts (all of the isolated RNA was reverse transcribed). The method was immunoSEQ multiplex PCR; TCRdb's version includes in-frame clones alone and lacks a portion of them. Of more than 550,000 clones in the sample, over 12% are singletons; the top ten hold less than 0.04%. CDR3 size: 14 residues. Per the germline V gene, CDR1 is LGHNA and CDR2 is YSLEER. This clone has just a few counts. Its antigen is currently unknown. The junction shows a germline mismatch at one end, possibly a read error. The rearrangement joins TRBV4-3 to TRBJ2-7; unclear D gene. Sequences were obtained from naive CD4+ T cells from blood. The TCR was taken from a man aged 18 to 30 with type 1 diabetes. CDR3 nucleotide sequence: TGCGCCAGCAGCCAAGTAGTTGAGGCCCGTAGTGTAGACTTC. Translated, it gives CASSQVVEARSVDF.